This entry lists 30 T cell receptor beta chains sequenced from one sample in a study of Graves' ophthalmopathy and Graves' hyperthyroidism. TCR beta CDR3 regions were amplified from RNA transcripts. Second-round multiplex PCR followed a first-round RT-PCR using HTBI primers. TCRdb re-called the multiplex PCR reads with MiXCR, one entry per CDR3 protein. The sample yields about 740,000 distinct CDR3 sequences, around 40% seen once. Material: peripheral blood. The receptor set was obtained from an adult man with Graves' ophthalmopathy.

The chain recombines TRBV20-1 with TRBJ2-5; the D gene is possibly TRBD2 (8 bases). V lost 8 bases and J lost 1, with 23 bases in between. Germline values: CDR1 DFQATT, CDR2 SNEGSKA (reference sequence). The length of the CDR3 is 16 residues. As DNA, the CDR3 is TGCAGTACCCCAGGGGGGACTAGGATGATCCAAGAGACCCAGTACTTC. Translation gives CSTPGGTRMIQETQYF.

This clonotype was recorded at least ten times. V usage is TRBV7-2 and J usage is TRBJ2-5; D gene uncertain. The CDR3 totals 14 residues. V was cut by 5 bases and J by 1 base, with 11 bases left in between. From germline, CDR1 is SGHTA and CDR2 FQGNSA. In DNA form, the CDR3 reads TGTGCCAGCAGCGCCCGACGGGCCCAAGAGACCCAGTACTTC. Protein: CASSARRAQETQYF.

This clonotype was counted at least ten times. The genes are TRBV2 and TRBJ2-2; 7 bases agree with TRBD1. Germline CDR1 and CDR2: SNHLY and FYNNEI. The CDR3 covers 14 residues. J lost 4 bases, V lost 8 bases, and 7 bases had no gene match. DNA for the CDR3: TGTGCCAGCGGGACAGCAAGATTCACCGGGGAGCTGTTTTTT. This codes for CASGTARFTGELFF.

On this clonotype itself: A single base separates this from a much larger clone, so it may be a read error. The chain uses TRBV29-1 and TRBJ2-7, with 7 bases that match TRBD1. This CDR3 is built from 14 residues. Germline assignment: CDR1 SQVTM and CDR2 ANQGSEA. Trimming removed 2 bases from V and 1 base from J; junction bases left unmatched: 5. The DNA of the CDR3 is TGCAGCGTTGAAACAGGGGCTGGTTCCTACGAGCAGTACTTC. It encodes CSVETGAGSYEQYF.

CDR3 protein: CASSSPGRGPYEQYF. In DNA, the CDR3 is TGTGCCAGCAGCTCCCCAGGACGCGGACCCTACGAGCAGTACTTC. The V gene is TRBV10-3, the J gene TRBJ2-7; D unclear. The CDR3 covers 15 residues. The V end was cut by 10 bases, the J end by 2 bases, with 21 bases between. Per germline, CDR1 ENHRY and CDR2 SYGVKD.

This chain connects TRBV7-8 to TRBJ2-2; 10 bases match TRBD2. The CDR3 runs 19 residues. CDR1 and CDR2 (germline): SGHVS, FQNEAQ. The ends lost 3 bases at V and 2 bases at J; junction bases unmatched: 12. Written as DNA, the CDR3 is TGTGCCAGCAGCTTTAATTGGGTAGCGGGGGGACTAAACACCGGGGAGCTGTTTTTT. This translates into CASSFNWVAGGLNTGELFF.

Note on this clonotype: A single base separates this from a much larger clone, so it may be a read error. The genes are TRBV7-9 and TRBJ2-7; 8 positions match TRBD1. The CDR3 consists of 14 residues. Germline V gene sequence: CDR1 SEHNR, CDR2 FQNEAQ (reference sequence). V lost 5 bases to trimming and J lost 3 bases; unmatched junction nucleotides: 6. The chain's CDR3 is CASSPQGTGYEQYF. In DNA, the CDR3 is TGTGCCAGCAGCCCACAGGGGACAGGCTACGAGCAGTACTTC.

CDR3: CASSLEGTNYGYTF. The CDR3, as DNA: TGTGCCAGCAGTTTGGAGGGGACTAACTATGGCTACACCTTC. The chain couples TRBV7-2 to TRBJ1-2; weak D call: TRBD1 (5 bases). The germline V and J ends were trimmed by 6 bases and 0 bases, with 11 bases remaining between them. This CDR3 is built from 14 residues. Germline V CDR1 and CDR2: SGHTA, FQGNSA.

This clonotype was seen repeatedly, ten times or more. The chain links TRBV12-3 or TRBV12-4 to TRBJ1-3; possibly TRBD1 for D (5 bases). V lost 5 bases and J lost 4, with 9 bases in between. The CDR3 length is 13 residues. The DNA of the CDR3 is TGTGCCAGCAGTACCTACAGGGGAAACACCATATATTTT. Encoded protein: CASSTYRGNTIYF.

This clonotype was recorded at least ten times. V usage is TRBV15 and J usage is TRBJ2-5, with D unclear. Looked up from germline, CDR1 is LNHNV and CDR2 is YYDKDF (reference sequence). CDR3 size: 13 residues. V lost 4 bases and J 2 bases, leaving 8 bases between the germline ends. The CDR3 spells CATSKSAQETQYF. In DNA, the CDR3 is TGTGCCACCAGCAAAAGCGCTCAAGAGACCCAGTACTTC. Combining the CDR3 with reference TRBV15 and TRBJ2-5 gives the whole variable domain DAMVIQNPRYQVTQFGKPVTLSCSQTLNHNVMYWYQQKSSQAPKLLFHYYDKDFNNEADTPDNFQSRRPNTSFCFLDIRSPGLGDTAMYLCATSKSAQETQYFGPGTRLLVL.

This chain uses TRBV7-2 with TRBJ2-2, with D perhaps TRBD1 (7 bases). V dropped 5 bases and J dropped 0 bases, with 16 bases sitting between them. CDR3 length equals 17 residues. Per germline, CDR1 SGHTA and CDR2 FQGNSA. The CDR3 loop is CASSHLSRGANTGELFF. The CDR3 DNA sequence: TGTGCCAGCAGCCACCTTTCCAGGGGGGCGAACACCGGGGAGCTGTTTTTT. The complete variable domain, with remaining parts taken from reference TRBV7-2 and TRBJ2-2, reads GAGVSQSPSNKVTEKGKDVELRCDPISGHTALYWYRQSLGQGLEFLIYFQGNSAPDKSGLPSDRFSAERTGGSVSTLTIQRTQQEDSAVYLCASSHLSRGANTGELFFGEGSRLTVL.

The genes are TRBV7-8 and TRBJ1-6; no clear D gene. The V end was cut by 1 base, the J end by 5 bases, with 18 bases between. Germline CDR1 is SGHVS and CDR2 is FQNEAQ. The CDR3 is made up of 18 amino acids. The DNA for the CDR3 is TGTGCCAGCAGCTTAGTGAGGATGAGTTACAGAGATAATTCACCCCTCCACTTT. Amino acids: CASSLVRMSYRDNSPLHF.

This clonotype came up a few times. The chain is built from TRBV7-2 and TRBJ2-7; D is possibly TRBD1 (5 bases). V lost 5 bases to trimming and J lost 6 bases, with 23 bases between them. This CDR3 contains 16 residues. Germline loops: CDR1 SGHTA, CDR2 FQGNSA. The CDR3 DNA reads TGTGCCAGCAGCCACCCAGGGTGGACCCACGGAGTCGAGCAGTACTTC. It codes for CASSHPGWTHGVEQYF.

The gene calls are TRBV25-1 and TRBJ2-2, with no clear D. CDR3 length: 15 amino acids. Germline CDR1 reads MGHDK; CDR2 reads SYGVNS. V lost 5 bases, J lost 8 bases, and 18 bases lay in between. CDR3 nucleotides: TGTGCCAGCAGTCCGGGCCCCTTAGGAGTAGGGGAGCTGTTTTTT. Translation: CASSPGPLGVGELFF.

This clonotype was seen at least ten times. This rearrangement joins TRBV9 to TRBJ2-7; maybe TRBD1 (5 bases). This CDR3 region has 13 residues. Germline V gene sequence: CDR1 SGDLS, CDR2 YYNGEE. The V and J ends lost 3 bases and 6 bases respectively, with 13 bases between them. For the CDR3, the DNA is TGTGCCAGCAGCGCCTCCCGGCAGGGCGAGCAGTACTTC. Its translation: CASSASRQGEQYF.

A note on this clonotype: One end of the junction is discordant with germline, which a read error may explain. The chain uses TRBV7-3 and TRBJ2-2, with 8 bases fitting TRBD1. The CDR3 is 15 residues long. CDR1 SGHTA and CDR2 FQGTGA come from the germline V gene. As DNA, the CDR3 is TGTGCCAGCAGCCAAGGGACAGGACGTACCGGGGGGCTGTTTTTT. Translating gives CASSQGTGRTGGLFF.

In its sample, this clonotype was seen a few times. V is TRBV5-1 and J is TRBJ2-7; D is perhaps TRBD2 (5 bases). V lost 5 bases to trimming and J lost 7 bases, with 13 bases between them. Germline lookup yields CDR1 SGHRS and CDR2 YFSETQ. CDR3 length: 12 residues. CDR3 region: CASRWESGEQYF. CDR3 sequence (DNA): TGCGCCAGCAGGTGGGAGTCGGGGGAGCAGTACTTC.

CDR3 nucleotide sequence: TGTGCCAGCAGCCGAGGGGCTCAGGGGGCCTACGAGCAGTACTTC. Protein product: CASSRGAQGAYEQYF. The V and J genes are TRBV2 and TRBJ2-7, with 7 nucleotides matching TRBD1. The trim removed 6 bases at V and 2 bases at J, leaving 10 bases unmatched. The CDR3 has 15 residues. The V gene's germline CDR1 is SNHLY and CDR2 FYNNEI.

This clonotype was counted ten times or more. The junction shows a germline mismatch at one end, possibly a read error. V gene TRBV7-9 combines with J gene TRBJ1-2; D remains ambiguous. In germline, CDR1 is SEHNR, CDR2 FQNEAQ (reference sequence). The CDR3 covers 12 residues. CDR3 nucleotides: TGTGCCAGCAGCTTGTCAAGTCGGGCAGGAGCCTTC. Its translation: CASSLSSRAGAF.

The chain carries TRBV7-9 and TRBJ1-6; the D gene is possibly TRBD1 (6 bases). From germline, CDR1 is SEHNR and CDR2 FQNEAQ (reference sequence). Deletions cut 4 bases from V and 3 bases from J, with 13 bases between. The CDR3 length is 16 residues. The CDR3 loop is CASSSSGDYYNSPLHF. CDR3 coding DNA: TGTGCCAGCAGCTCGTCAGGGGACTACTATAATTCACCCCTCCACTTT.

The V call is TRBV19, the J call TRBJ1-2, with D hard to call. This CDR3 comprises 9 residues. Trimming took off 11 bases at V and 8 bases at J, with 9 bases between the two ends. CDR1 and CDR2 from the germline V gene are LNHDA and SQIVND (reference sequence). CDR3 DNA: TGTGCCTGGGTGTCGGGCTACACCTTC. Translation: CAWVSGYTF.

The rearrangement uses TRBV20-1 and TRBJ1-4; TRBD1 agrees at 7 bases. The germline CDR1 and CDR2 sequences are DFQATT and SNEGSKA (reference sequence). The length of the CDR3 is 14 residues. Germline trimming cut 5 bases from V and 4 bases from J; bases unmatched to any gene: 7. CDR3 sequence (DNA): TGCAGTGCTTATGACCGGGACAGTAATGAAAAACTGTTTTTT. This encodes CSAYDRDSNEKLFF.

This clonotype was counted a few times. The V call is TRBV7-9, the J call TRBJ2-2, with no clear D. CDR1 is SEHNR and CDR2 is FQNEAQ in the germline V gene (reference sequence). V was cut by 3 bases and J by 4 bases, with 15 bases left in between. CDR3 length equals 16 residues. DNA for the CDR3: TGTGCCAGCAGCTTGGAGTCCCGGGCGACCACCGGGGAGCTGTTTTTT. Translated: CASSLESRATTGELFF.

V gene TRBV10-3 combines with J gene TRBJ2-2; D may be TRBD1 (6 bases). The V gene's germline CDR1 is ENHRY and CDR2 SYGVKD. CDR3 size: 15 residues. V lost 4 bases to trimming and J lost 1 base, with 10 bases between them. CDR3: CAISALTGNTGELFF. In DNA, the CDR3 is TGTGCCATCAGTGCACTGACAGGGAACACCGGGGAGCTGTTTTTT.

V usage is TRBV7-9 and J usage is TRBJ2-2; 13 nucleotides match TRBD2. The CDR3 totals 15 residues. Unmatched junction bases numbered 4, after V lost 6 bases and J lost 6 bases. From germline, CDR1 is SEHNR and CDR2 FQNEAQ (reference sequence). DNA of the CDR3: TGTGCCAGCAGTTTCGGACTAGCGGGAGCCGGGGAGCTGTTTTTT. It is translated as CASSFGLAGAGELFF.

This chain uses TRBV9 with TRBJ2-7, with unresolved D. The CDR3 sequence is 13 residues long. Per the germline V gene, CDR1 is SGDLS and CDR2 is YYNGEE. V was trimmed by 4 bases and J by 8 bases, leaving 16 bases between them. The CDR3 sequence is CASSPTPGTKQYF. DNA for the CDR3: TGTGCCAGCAGCCCAACACCGGGCACTAAGCAGTACTTC. The complete variable domain, with remaining parts taken from reference TRBV9 and TRBJ2-7, reads DSGVTQTPKHLITATGQRVTLRCSPRSGDLSVYWYQQSLDQGLQFLIQYYNGEERAKGNILERFSAQQFPDLHSELNLSSLELGDSALYFCASSPTPGTKQYFGPGTRLTVT.

This sequence joins TRBV7-8 and TRBJ1-6, with D uncertain. The V gene's germline CDR1 is SGHVS and CDR2 FQNEAQ. This CDR3 has 16 amino acids. The ends were cut back, 1 base at V and 2 bases at J, with 9 bases in the middle. CDR3 region: CASSLGSKAYNSPLHF. The DNA for the CDR3 is TGTGCCAGCAGCTTAGGGTCCAAAGCCTATAATTCACCCCTCCACTTT.

Comment on this clonotype: This may be a read error: a much more frequent sequence differs by one nucleotide. No conserved phenylalanine or tryptophan is present at the end of the CDR3, so a read error is the likely explanation. V and J are TRBV11-2 and TRBJ1-4; D is perhaps TRBD1 (6 bases). The CDR3 extends over 14 amino acids. Deletions cut 5 bases from V and 6 bases from J, with 13 bases between. From germline, CDR1 is SGHAT and CDR2 FQNNGV. In nucleotides, the CDR3 is TGTGCCAGCAGCCCCGGGACACGGGATGAAAAACTGTTTCTT. It specifies CASSPGTRDEKLFL.

Note on this clonotype: With a much larger clone just one base away, this may be a read error. CDR3 bases: TGCAGTGCTGGGCCTGCGGACAGGGACGGAGAGACCCAGTACTTC. Translating it yields CSAGPADRDGETQYF. The chain has TRBV20-1 and TRBJ2-5; TRBD1 aligns across 8 bases. Germline loops: CDR1 DFQATT, CDR2 SNEGSKA (reference sequence). The trim removed 5 bases at V and 4 bases at J, leaving 12 bases unmatched. The CDR3 sequence is 15 residues long.

This clonotype was counted at least ten times. The chain links TRBV15 to TRBJ2-5; D is unclear. Deletions cut 4 bases from V and 5 bases from J, with 8 bases between. Germline CDR1 LNHNV, CDR2 YYDKDF (reference sequence). This CDR3 has 12 residues. Here the CDR3 reads CATSTLGETQYF. In nucleotides, the CDR3 is TGTGCCACCAGCACACTTGGGGAGACCCAGTACTTC.